This entry lists 8 T cell receptor beta chains sequenced from one sample in a study of shared clonotypes between healthy human individuals. The assay was immunoSEQ multiplex PCR, and TCRdb's table has in-frame clones only and misses some. This table has 2 million to 3 million clones, 93% appearing once. The sequenced sample was naive CD4+ T cells from PBMCs. Subset noted: CD45RA+ positively selected. Source of these receptors: a man aged 18 to 29 in good health. Some clones in this sample may be carry-over from other donors' samples.

The rearrangement joins TRBV19 to TRBJ2-1; 7 positions agree with TRBD1. The germline gives CDR1 LNHDA, CDR2 SQIVND (reference sequence). Trimming at V came to 5 bases and at J to 2 bases, leaving 6 bases not matched to a gene. CDR3 length: 15 residues. CDR3: CASSPPGGAYNEQFF. CDR3 sequence (DNA): TGTGCCAGTAGTCCGCCAGGGGGAGCCTACAATGAGCAGTTCTTC.

The chain joins TRBV7-2 to TRBJ2-1; 7 bases align to TRBD2. V lost 2 bases to trimming and J lost 6 bases; unmatched junction nucleotides: 4. This CDR3 has 14 residues. Germline lookup yields CDR1 SGHTA and CDR2 FQGNSA. The CDR3 sequence: CASSLRAGPNEQFF. As DNA, the CDR3 is TGTGCCAGCAGCTTAAGAGCGGGGCCCAATGAGCAGTTCTTC. Combining the CDR3 with reference TRBV7-2 and TRBJ2-1 gives the whole variable domain GAGVSQSPSNKVTEKGKDVELRCDPISGHTALYWYRQSLGQGLEFLIYFQGNSAPDKSGLPSDRFSAERTGGSVSTLTIQRTQQEDSAVYLCASSLRAGPNEQFFGPGTRLTVL.

The chain joins TRBV4-3 to TRBJ1-1; TRBD1 matches 8 bases. The CDR3 runs 15 residues. Per the germline V gene, CDR1 is LGHNA and CDR2 is YSLEER. V shed 0 bases and J 6 bases; nucleotides not matched to a gene: 6. The CDR3 spells CASSQDLNRGSEAFF. For the CDR3, the DNA is TGCGCCAGCAGCCAAGATCTAAACAGGGGGTCTGAAGCTTTCTTT.

The J gene is TRBJ2-7, the V gene TRBV27; either TRBD1 or TRBD2 may supply D (6 bases each). The CDR3 is 16 amino acids. Trimming took off 2 bases at V and 2 bases at J, with 16 bases between the two ends. Germline V lookup: CDR1 MNHEY, CDR2 SMNVEV (reference sequence). The CDR3: CASSLNPGAPTYEQYF. DNA for the CDR3: TGTGCCAGCAGTTTAAATCCGGGGGCGCCCACCTACGAGCAGTACTTC.

The chain links TRBV29-1 to TRBJ1-1; tentatively, D is TRBD1 (5 bases). CDR3 length: 13 residues. CDR1 and CDR2 (germline): SQVTM, ANQGSEA. V was cut by 3 bases and J by 5 bases, with 13 bases left in between. The CDR3 DNA sequence: TGCAGCGTTGACGGACCTGGGGGGACTGAAGCTTTCTTT. This encodes CSVDGPGGTEAFF.

The gene calls are TRBV18 and TRBJ2-2; D perhaps matches TRBD2 (6 bases). Trimming removed 3 bases at V and 4 bases at J, with 18 bases between. Per germline, CDR1 KGHSH and CDR2 LQKENI. The CDR3 consists of 17 residues. The CDR3 DNA follows: TGTGCCAGCTCACCGACTAGTGGGAAATCAGTCACCGGGGAGCTGTTTTTT. Encoded protein: CASSPTSGKSVTGELFF.

V usage is TRBV10-3 and J usage is TRBJ2-5, with 9 nucleotides matching TRBD1. The CDR3 runs 14 residues. CDR1 ENHRY and CDR2 SYGVKD come from the germline V gene. With V trimmed by 6 bases and J by 5 bases, 7 bases remained unmatched. Written as DNA, the CDR3 is TGTGCCATCAGCCCCGGGACAGGGCAGGAGACCCAGTACTTC. Translation: CAISPGTGQETQYF.

This sequence joins TRBV5-4 and TRBJ2-2; 9 bases agree with TRBD2. V lost 1 base and J lost 6; bases outside the gene matches: 4. The length of the CDR3 is 15 residues. CDR1 SGHNT and CDR2 YYREEE come from the germline V gene (reference sequence). The CDR3 DNA reads TGTGCCAGCAGCTTGAAGCTAGCGGGATCCGGGGAGCTGTTTTTT. This gives the protein CASSLKLAGSGELFF. Drawing the rest from reference TRBV5-4 and TRBJ2-2, the complete variable domain is ETGVTQSPTHLIKTRGQQVTLRCSSQSGHNTVSWYQQALGQGPQFIFQYYREEENGRGNFPPRFSGLQFPNYSSELNVNALELDDSALYLCASSLKLAGSGELFFGEGSRLTVL.